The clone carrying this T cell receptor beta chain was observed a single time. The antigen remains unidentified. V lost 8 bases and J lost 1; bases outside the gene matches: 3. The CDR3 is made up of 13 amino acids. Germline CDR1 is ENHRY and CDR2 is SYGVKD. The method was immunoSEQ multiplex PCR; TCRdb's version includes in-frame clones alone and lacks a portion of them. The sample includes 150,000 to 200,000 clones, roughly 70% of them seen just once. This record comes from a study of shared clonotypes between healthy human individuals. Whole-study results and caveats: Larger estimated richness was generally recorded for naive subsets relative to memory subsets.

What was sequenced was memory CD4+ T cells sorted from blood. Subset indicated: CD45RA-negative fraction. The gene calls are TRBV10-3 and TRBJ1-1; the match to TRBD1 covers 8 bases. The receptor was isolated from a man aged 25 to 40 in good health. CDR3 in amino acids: CAIWDRTNTEAFF. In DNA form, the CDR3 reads TGTGCCATCTGGGACAGGACGAACACTGAAGCTTTCTTT.